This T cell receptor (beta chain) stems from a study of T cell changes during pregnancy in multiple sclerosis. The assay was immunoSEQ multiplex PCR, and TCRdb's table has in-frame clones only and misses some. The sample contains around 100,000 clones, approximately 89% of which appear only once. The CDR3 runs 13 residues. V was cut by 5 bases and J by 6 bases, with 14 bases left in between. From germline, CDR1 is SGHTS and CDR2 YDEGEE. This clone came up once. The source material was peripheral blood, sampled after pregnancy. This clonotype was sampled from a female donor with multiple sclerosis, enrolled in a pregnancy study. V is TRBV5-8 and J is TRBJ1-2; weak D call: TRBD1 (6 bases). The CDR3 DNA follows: TGTGCCAGCAGGCCCGATTGGACAGATGGCTACACCTTC. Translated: CASRPDWTDGYTF.